Described below is a single T cell receptor beta chain sequence and its context. This clone was detected a few times. The target of this receptor is not known. The input lacks base qualities; no much larger clone sits a single base away. V is pared back by 1 base and J by 4 bases, with 8 bases lying between the germline termini. There are 15 amino acids in the CDR3, from cysteine to phenylalanine inclusive. The sequence is cut down to CDR3 DNA, 45 bases in frame from base 1. CDR1 and CDR2, looked up from the germline V gene, are LGHNA and YSLEER. These data belong to a study of control samples from healthy donors and cancer patients (TCRdb year 2020). Library prep was done by the immunoSEQ multiplex PCR assay. TCRdb carries this immuneACCESS record with in-frame sequences only. Its versions omit some clonotypes, under half of them owing to an unresolved V gene in the studies checked, with the rest unexplained. The sample has 150,000 to 200,000 clones on record, about 90% of them singletons. The top ten hold 1.2% to 1.5% of the sample.

Recombination connected TRBV4-3 to TRBJ1-6; the D gene lacks a confident call. The TCR sequence derives from a woman in her fifties or sixties in good health. The sample taken for sequencing was blood. The DNA sequence reads TGCGCCAGCAGCCAAGTTGGACCGTATAATTCACCCCTCCACTTT. Translated, this gives CASSQVGPYNSPLHF.